Listed below are T cell receptor beta chains from one sample, sequenced in a study of blood T cell repertoires in COVID-19. Sequencing used immunoSEQ multiplex PCR; TCRdb keeps in-frame clones, though not all of them. The data show 300,000 to 400,000 clones, more than 75% seen once. The source material was peripheral blood. The receptors were sampled from a woman between 18 and 30 years old who had recovered from COVID-19. Each CDR3 is given with its conserved first and last residue. Fields, in order: clone size, V gene, CDR3 protein. Rows give clone size only sometimes, using once, few, many, or a class for an expanded clone.

>NA|TRBV19
CASAWTNEKLFF
>NA|TRBV11-2
CASSPGAGGVDTQYF
>NA|TRBV7-8
CASSSYGGAQYF
>NA|TRBV11-2
CASSPAAGGTETQYF
>NA|TRBV3-1/TRBV3-2
CASSPLRDPNEKLFF
>NA|TRBV11-3
CASSLGPNYGYTF
>NA|TRBV19
CASSMASGEKLFF
>NA|TRBV30
CAWNLGQAYGYTF
>NA|TRBV30
CAWSADRGLAQHF
>NA|TRBV27
CASSLTLAGLSYNEQFF
>NA|TRBV5-5
CASSARDNEQFF
>NA|TRBV11-3
CASSPYSGNEQFF
>once|TRBV6-2/TRBV6-3
CASSQGSITEAFF
>NA|TRBV6-6
CATSPRLAGDTDTQYF
>NA|TRBV21-1
CASSHRLAVDRGVSDGELFF
>NA|TRBV10-3
CAIRARDSNYGYTF
>NA|TRBV6-5
CASNPRGADEQFF
>NA|TRBV6-2/TRBV6-3
CASSYSRLADNEQFF
>NA|TRBV7-2
CASSSRKHNEQFF
>NA|TRBV15
CATSRVSHGAEGYTF
>NA|TRBV18
CASTGQGNTGELFF
>NA|TRBV19
CASSIVGQGGYGYTF
>NA|TRBV5-4
CASSSGAGYNEQFF
>NA|TRBV11-3
CASSPHPGTSGRVSYNEQFF
>NA|TRBV25-1
CASSDRGRGSPREKLFF
>NA|TRBV12-5
CASGQVQGTDTQYF
>NA|TRBV19
CASSTDSINQPQHF